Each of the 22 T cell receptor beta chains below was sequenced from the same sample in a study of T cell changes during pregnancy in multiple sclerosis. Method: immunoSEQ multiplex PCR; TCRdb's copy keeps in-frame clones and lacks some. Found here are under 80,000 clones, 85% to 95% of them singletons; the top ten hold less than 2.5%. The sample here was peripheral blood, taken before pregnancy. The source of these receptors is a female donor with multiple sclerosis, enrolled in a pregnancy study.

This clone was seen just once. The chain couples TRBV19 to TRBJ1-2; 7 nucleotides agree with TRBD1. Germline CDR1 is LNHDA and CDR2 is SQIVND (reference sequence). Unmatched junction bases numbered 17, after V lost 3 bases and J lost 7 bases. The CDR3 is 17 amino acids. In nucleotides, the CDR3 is TGTGCCAGTAGTATTGGGTTTGGACAGGCCGGTCTAGGTGGCTACACCTTC. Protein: CASSIGFGQAGLGGYTF.

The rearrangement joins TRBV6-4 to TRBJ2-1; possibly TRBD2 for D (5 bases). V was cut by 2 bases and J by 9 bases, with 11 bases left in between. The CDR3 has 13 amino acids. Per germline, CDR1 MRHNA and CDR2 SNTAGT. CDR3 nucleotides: TGTGCCAGCAGTGACCGCCCTGAGGGTGAGCAGTTCTTC. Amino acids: CASSDRPEGEQFF.

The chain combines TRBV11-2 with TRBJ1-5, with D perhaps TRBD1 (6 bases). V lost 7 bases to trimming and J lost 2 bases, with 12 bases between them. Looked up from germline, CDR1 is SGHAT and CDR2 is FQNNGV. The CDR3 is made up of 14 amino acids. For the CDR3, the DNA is TGTGCCAGCACGCTACAGGGCGGCAATCAGCCCCAGCATTTT. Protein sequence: CASTLQGGNQPQHF.

Written as DNA, the CDR3 is TGCGCCAGCAGCGGAATTACTACGATTGCTAACACCGGGGAGCTGTTTTTT. Translated, it gives CASSGITTIANTGELFF. The chain employs TRBV5-1 and TRBJ2-2, with no clear D. The germline gives CDR1 SGHRS, CDR2 YFSETQ. Trimming shortened V by 4 bases and J by 2 bases, and 18 bases separated the two germline ends. The CDR3 loop spans 17 amino acids.

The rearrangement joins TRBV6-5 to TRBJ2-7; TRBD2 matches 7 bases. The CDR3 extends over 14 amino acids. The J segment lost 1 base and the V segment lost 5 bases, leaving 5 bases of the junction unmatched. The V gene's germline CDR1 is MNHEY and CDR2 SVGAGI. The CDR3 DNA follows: TGTGCCAGCAGTCGGACTAGTGGGTCCTACGAGCAGTACTTC. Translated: CASSRTSGSYEQYF.

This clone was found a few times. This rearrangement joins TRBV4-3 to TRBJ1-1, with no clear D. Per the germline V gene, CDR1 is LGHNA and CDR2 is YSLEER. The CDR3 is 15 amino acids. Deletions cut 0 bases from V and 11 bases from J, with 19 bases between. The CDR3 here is CASSQERFWEGCAFF. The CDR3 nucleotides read TGCGCCAGCAGCCAAGAACGGTTCTGGGAGGGATGCGCTTTCTTT.

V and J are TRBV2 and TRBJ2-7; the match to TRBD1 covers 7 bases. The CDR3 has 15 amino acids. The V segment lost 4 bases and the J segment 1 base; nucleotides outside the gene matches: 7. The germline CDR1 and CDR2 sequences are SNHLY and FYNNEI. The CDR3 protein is CASSGQGRSSYEQYF. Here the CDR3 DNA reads TGTGCCAGCAGTGGACAGGGCCGCTCTTCCTACGAGCAGTACTTC.

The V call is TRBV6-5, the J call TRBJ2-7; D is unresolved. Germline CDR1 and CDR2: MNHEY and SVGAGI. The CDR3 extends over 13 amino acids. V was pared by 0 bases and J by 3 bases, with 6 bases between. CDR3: CASSYSGHYEQYF. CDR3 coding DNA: TGTGCCAGCAGTTACTCGGGCCACTACGAGCAGTACTTC.

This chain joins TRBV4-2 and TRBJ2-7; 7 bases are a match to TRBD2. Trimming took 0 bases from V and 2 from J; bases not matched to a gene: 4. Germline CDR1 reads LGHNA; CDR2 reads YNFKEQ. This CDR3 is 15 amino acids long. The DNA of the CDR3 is TGTGCCAGCAGCCAAGATCAGCGGGAAACCTACGAGCAGTACTTC. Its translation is CASSQDQRETYEQYF.

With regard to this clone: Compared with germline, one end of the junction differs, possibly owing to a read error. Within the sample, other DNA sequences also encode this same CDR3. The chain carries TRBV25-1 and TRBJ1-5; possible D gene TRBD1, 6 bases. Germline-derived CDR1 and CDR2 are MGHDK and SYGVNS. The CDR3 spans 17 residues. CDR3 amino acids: CASSEYLGRGYLRPQHF. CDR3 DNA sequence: TGTGCCAGCAGCGAATACTTAGGCAGGGGTTACCTAAGGCCCCAGCATTTT.

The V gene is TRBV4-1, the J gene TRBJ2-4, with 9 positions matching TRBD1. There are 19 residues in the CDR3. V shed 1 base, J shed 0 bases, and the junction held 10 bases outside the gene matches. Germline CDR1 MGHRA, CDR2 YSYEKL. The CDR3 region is CASSQGGQGKLQAKNIQYF. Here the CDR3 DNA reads TGCGCCAGCAGCCAAGGGGGACAGGGAAAGCTTCAAGCCAAAAACATTCAGTACTTC.

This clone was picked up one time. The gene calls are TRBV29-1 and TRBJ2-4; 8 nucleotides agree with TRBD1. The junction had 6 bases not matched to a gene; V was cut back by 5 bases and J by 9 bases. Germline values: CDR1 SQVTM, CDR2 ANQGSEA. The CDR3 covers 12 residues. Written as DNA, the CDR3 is TGCAGCGTTCGGACAGGGTTCCTCATTCAGTACTTC. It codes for CSVRTGFLIQYF.

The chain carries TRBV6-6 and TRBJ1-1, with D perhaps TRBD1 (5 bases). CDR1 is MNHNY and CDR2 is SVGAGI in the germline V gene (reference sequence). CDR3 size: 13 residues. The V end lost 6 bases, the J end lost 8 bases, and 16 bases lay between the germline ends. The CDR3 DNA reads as TGTGCCAGCAGCCAACAGGAGAGGACGGAAGCTTTCTTT. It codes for CASSQQERTEAFF.

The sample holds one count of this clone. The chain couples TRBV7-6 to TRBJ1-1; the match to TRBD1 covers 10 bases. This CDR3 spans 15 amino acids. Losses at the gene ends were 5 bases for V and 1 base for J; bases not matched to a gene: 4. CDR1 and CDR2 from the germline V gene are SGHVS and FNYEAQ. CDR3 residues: CASSPGTGENTEAFF. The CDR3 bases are TGTGCCAGCAGCCCCGGGACAGGGGAGAACACTGAAGCTTTCTTT.

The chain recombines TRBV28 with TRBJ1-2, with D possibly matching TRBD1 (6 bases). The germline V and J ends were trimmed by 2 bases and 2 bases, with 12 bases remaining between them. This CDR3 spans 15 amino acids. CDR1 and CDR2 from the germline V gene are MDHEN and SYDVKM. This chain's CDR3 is CASSLNNRANYGYTF. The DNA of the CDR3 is TGTGCCAGCAGTTTAAACAACAGGGCCAACTATGGCTACACCTTC.

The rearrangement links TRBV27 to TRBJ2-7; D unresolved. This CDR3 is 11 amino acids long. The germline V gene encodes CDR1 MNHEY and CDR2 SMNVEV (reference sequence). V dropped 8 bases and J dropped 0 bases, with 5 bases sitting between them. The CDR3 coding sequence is TGTGCCAGCGGAGACTCCTACGAGCAGTACTTC. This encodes CASGDSYEQYF.

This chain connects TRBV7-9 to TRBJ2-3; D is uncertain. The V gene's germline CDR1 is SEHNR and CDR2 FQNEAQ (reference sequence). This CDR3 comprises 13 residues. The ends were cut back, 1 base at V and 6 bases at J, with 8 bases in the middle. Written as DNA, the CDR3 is TGTGCCAGCAGCTTAGTAGTCTCCGATACGCAGTATTTT. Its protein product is CASSLVVSDTQYF.

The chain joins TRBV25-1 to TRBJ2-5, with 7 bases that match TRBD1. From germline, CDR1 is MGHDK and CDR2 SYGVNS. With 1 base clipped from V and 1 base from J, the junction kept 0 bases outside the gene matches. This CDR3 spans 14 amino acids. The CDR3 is CASSEWDSQETQYF. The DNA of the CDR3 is TGTGCCAGCAGTGAATGGGACAGCCAAGAGACCCAGTACTTC.

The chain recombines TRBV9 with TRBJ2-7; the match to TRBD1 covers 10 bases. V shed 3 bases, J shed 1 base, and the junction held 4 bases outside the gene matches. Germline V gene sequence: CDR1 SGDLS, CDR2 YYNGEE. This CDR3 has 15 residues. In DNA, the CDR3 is TGTGCCAGCAGCGCGGGACAGGGGAGATCCTACGAGCAGTACTTC. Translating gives CASSAGQGRSYEQYF.

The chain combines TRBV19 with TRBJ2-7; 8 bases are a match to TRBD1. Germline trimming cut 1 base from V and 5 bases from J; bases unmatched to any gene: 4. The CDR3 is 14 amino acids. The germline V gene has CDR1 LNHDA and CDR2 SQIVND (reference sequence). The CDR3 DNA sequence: TGTGCCAGTAGTATAGGAGACAGGGGCCACGAGCAGTACTTC. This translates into CASSIGDRGHEQYF.

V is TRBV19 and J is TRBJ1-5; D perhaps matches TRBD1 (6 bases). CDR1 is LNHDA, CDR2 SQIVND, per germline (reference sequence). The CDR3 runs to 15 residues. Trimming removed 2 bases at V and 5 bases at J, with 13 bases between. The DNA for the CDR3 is TGTGCCAGTAGTATAAAAACAGGGACGGATCAGCCCCAGCATTTT. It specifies CASSIKTGTDQPQHF.

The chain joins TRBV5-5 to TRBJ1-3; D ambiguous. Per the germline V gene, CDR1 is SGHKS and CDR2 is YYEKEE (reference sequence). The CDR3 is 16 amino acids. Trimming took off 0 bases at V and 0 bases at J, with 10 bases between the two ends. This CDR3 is CASSLASGSSGNTIYF. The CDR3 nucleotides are TGTGCCAGCAGCTTGGCCAGTGGGAGCTCTGGAAACACCATATATTTT.